What follows are 20 T cell receptor beta chains derived from one specimen sequenced in a study of vaccination and CD4 T cells after COVID-19. Stated treatment: approximately 10-day PBMC culture with coronavirus spike peptide pools or control peptides (ViraFEST assay). The collection of CD4+ T cells from the unexposed donor took place before the COVID-19 pandemic (2011-2018). Antigens for these TCRs are unknown. Sequencing of cultured CD4+ T cell DNA used the Oncomine TCR Beta short-read assay. TCRdb ran MiXCR on the PCR reads and lists one entry per CDR3 protein. The sample records roughly 7,400 distinct CDR3 sequences, around 53% being singletons. Material: CD4+ T cells from blood, cultured in vitro. The receptors originated from a human donor in good health.

The chain employs TRBV20-1 and TRBJ2-7; 9 bases fit TRBD2. The CDR3 consists of 18 residues. The V segment lost 1 base and the J segment 4 bases; nucleotides outside the gene matches: 17. From germline, CDR1 is DFQATT and CDR2 SNEGSKA (reference sequence). CDR3 in DNA: TGCAGTGCTAGAGCCAAACTGGCTAGCGGGATAATAGGGTACGAGCAGTACTTC. This codes for CSARAKLASGIIGYEQYF.

CDR3 amino acids: CSVDSSGNTIYF. CDR3 nucleotide sequence: TGCAGCGTTGACAGTTCTGGAAACACCATATATTTT. The chain links TRBV29-1 to TRBJ1-3; D gene uncertain. Per germline, CDR1 SQVTM and CDR2 ANQGSEA. This CDR3 is 12 amino acids long. The V gene lost 3 bases and the J gene lost 1 base, with 4 bases spanning the gap.

J is TRBJ1-4 and V is TRBV6-1, with D perhaps matching TRBD1 (5 bases). The CDR3 is made up of 13 amino acids. CDR1 and CDR2 from the germline V gene are MNHNS and SASEGT. V gave up 6 bases and J gave up 6 bases, with 11 bases separating them. CDR3 protein: CASSGTDDEKLFF. CDR3 in DNA: TGTGCCAGCAGCGGGACGGACGATGAAAAACTGTTTTTT.

This chain joins TRBV28 and TRBJ1-1, with 9 bases identical to TRBD1. Per germline, CDR1 MDHEN and CDR2 SYDVKM. V shed 6 bases, J shed 0 bases, and the junction held 5 bases outside the gene matches. This CDR3 is 15 amino acids long. This CDR3 reads CASSQDRGLNTEAFF. For the CDR3, the DNA is TGTGCCAGCAGCCAGGACAGGGGCCTGAACACTGAAGCTTTCTTT. The full variable domain, rest sourced from reference TRBV28 and TRBJ1-1, is DVKVTQSSRYLVKRTGEKVFLECVQDMDHENMFWYRQDPGLGLRLIYFSYDVKMKEKGDIPEGYSVSREKKERFSLILESASTNQTSMYLCASSQDRGLNTEAFFGQGTRLTVV.

This sequence joins TRBV14 and TRBJ1-1, with D possibly TRBD1 on 5 matching bases. Germline values: CDR1 SGHDN, CDR2 FVKESK. V was cut by 1 base and J by 8 bases, with 11 bases left in between. The CDR3 runs to 13 residues. CDR3 nucleotide sequence: TGTGCCAGCAGCCAAGTTATAGGGGCAGAAGCTTTCTTT. Its protein is CASSQVIGAEAFF.

V usage is TRBV7-8 and J usage is TRBJ1-2; 8 bases map to TRBD1. Per germline, CDR1 SGHVS and CDR2 FQNEAQ. The V and J ends lost 5 bases and 8 bases, in that order; junction bases with no gene match: 7. The CDR3 has 13 residues. The CDR3 region is CASSPDRGIGYTF. The CDR3 DNA follows: TGTGCCAGCAGCCCCGACAGGGGAATAGGCTACACCTTC. The full variable domain, with the rest looked up from reference TRBV7-8 and TRBJ1-2, is GAGVSQSPRYKVAKRGQDVALRCDPISGHVSLFWYQQALGQGPEFLTYFQNEAQLDKSGLPSDRFFAERPEGSVSTLKIQRTQQEDSAVYLCASSPDRGIGYTFGSGTRLTVV.

CDR3 residues: CSARVRGETQYF. In DNA, the CDR3 is TGCAGTGCTAGAGTCAGGGGAGAGACCCAGTACTTC. The chain combines TRBV20-1 with TRBJ2-5; a possible D gene is TRBD1 (6 bases). Germline-derived CDR1 and CDR2 are DFQATT and SNEGSKA (reference sequence). V was shortened by 1 base and J by 4 bases, with 7 bases between the two germline ends. CDR3 length: 12 amino acids.

The V call is TRBV6-5, the J call TRBJ1-1; 7 bases agree with TRBD1. CDR1 and CDR2 from the germline V gene are MNHEY and SVGAGI. The CDR3 loop spans 17 amino acids. The trim removed 4 bases at V and 6 bases at J, leaving 17 bases unmatched. Here the CDR3 DNA reads TGTGCCAGCAGTTCTCTACAGGGGAGCCCCCGAACGGCTGAAGCTTTCTTT. It is translated as CASSSLQGSPRTAEAFF.

There are a few counts of this clonotype. The genes are TRBV6-1 and TRBJ1-2, with D maybe TRBD1 (6 bases). The V and J ends lost 6 bases and 8 bases respectively, with 22 bases between them. This CDR3 is built from 15 residues. The germline V gene has CDR1 MNHNS and CDR2 SASEGT. The CDR3 here is CASSETGLGRAGYTF. The CDR3 DNA reads TGTGCCAGCAGCGAAACAGGGTTGGGGCGCGCAGGCTACACCTTC.

This rearrangement joins TRBV6-1 to TRBJ1-2, with a weak D call TRBD1 (5 bases). Germline-derived CDR1 and CDR2 are MNHNS and SASEGT. The length of the CDR3 is 13 residues. Between the trimmed V and J ends, which lost 6 bases and 4 bases, there was a span of 12 bases. The CDR3 reads CASRGEAVYGYTF. The CDR3 bases are TGTGCCAGCAGGGGGGAGGCTGTCTATGGCTACACCTTC.

This clonotype has more than one count but fewer than ten. The V call is TRBV19, the J call TRBJ2-1, with D hard to call. CDR1 is LNHDA and CDR2 is SQIVND in the germline V gene (reference sequence). The ends were cut back, 7 bases at V and 3 bases at J, with 4 bases in the middle. The CDR3 sequence is 11 residues long. Here the CDR3 reads CASTDYNEQFF. The CDR3, as DNA: TGTGCCAGTACAGACTACAATGAGCAGTTCTTC. The full variable domain, in which reference TRBV19 and TRBJ2-1 provide the parts outside the CDR3, is DGGITQSPKYLFRKEGQNVTLSCEQNLNHDAMYWYRQDPGQGLRLIYYSQIVNDFQKGDIAEGYSVSREKKESFPLTVTSAQKNPTAFYLCASTDYNEQFFGPGTRLTVL.

This clonotype was seen a handful of times. The V and J genes are TRBV11-3 and TRBJ2-7; D may be TRBD2 (6 bases). V lost 5 bases and J lost 4, with 15 bases in between. CDR3 length: 14 amino acids. CDR1 and CDR2 (germline): SGHNT, YENEEA. For the CDR3, the DNA is TGTGCCAGCAGCATGGACGGGAGAGAATACGAGCAGTACTTC. Protein: CASSMDGREYEQYF.

The genes are TRBV30 and TRBJ2-5, with D uncertain. The V gene lost 2 bases and the J gene lost 2 bases, with 9 bases spanning the gap. Germline loops: CDR1 GTSNPN, CDR2 SVGIG (reference sequence). The CDR3 covers 13 residues. The CDR3 sequence is CAWSQVSQETQYF. In DNA form, the CDR3 reads TGTGCCTGGAGTCAGGTCAGTCAAGAGACCCAGTACTTC.

This clonotype is medium-sized (0.01 to 0.1%) within its sample. The chain combines TRBV6-2 or TRBV6-3 with TRBJ1-2; D possibly corresponds to TRBD1 (6 bases). CDR1 is MNHEY, CDR2 SVGEGT, per germline. Trimming took 5 bases from V and 7 from J, leaving 17 bases between them. There are 14 residues in the CDR3. The CDR3 loop is CASSITAGGSGYTF. The CDR3 DNA reads as TGTGCCAGCAGTATTACAGCCGGGGGCAGTGGCTACACCTTC.

This chain uses TRBV6-5 with TRBJ1-5; D uncertain. There are 16 residues in the CDR3. From germline, CDR1 is MNHEY and CDR2 SVGAGI. Trimming stripped 0 bases from V and 2 bases from J, with 11 bases between. Here the CDR3 reads CASSYSGNVGNQPQHF. CDR3 coding DNA: TGTGCCAGCAGTTACTCGGGAAATGTCGGCAATCAGCCCCAGCATTTT.

V gene TRBV19 combines with J gene TRBJ1-5, with 9 bases fitting TRBD1. After removal of 3 bases from V and 6 bases from J, the junction contained 9 bases not matched to a gene. The germline CDR1 and CDR2 sequences are LNHDA and SQIVND (reference sequence). The CDR3 has 16 residues. The CDR3 loop is CASSIKGTGNGQPQHF. CDR3 bases: TGTGCCAGTAGTATTAAAGGGACAGGGAACGGTCAGCCCCAGCATTTT. The full variable domain, its missing parts supplied by reference TRBV19 and TRBJ1-5, is DGGITQSPKYLFRKEGQNVTLSCEQNLNHDAMYWYRQDPGQGLRLIYYSQIVNDFQKGDIAEGYSVSREKKESFPLTVTSAQKNPTAFYLCASSIKGTGNGQPQHFGDGTRLSIL.

V gene TRBV7-9 combines with J gene TRBJ1-2, with 10 bases that match TRBD1. This CDR3 is built from 15 residues. Germline assignment: CDR1 SEHNR and CDR2 FQNEAQ (reference sequence). After removal of 4 bases from V and 4 bases from J, the junction contained 6 bases not matched to a gene. The CDR3 sequence is CASSSPDRGSYGYTF. The CDR3 coding sequence is TGTGCCAGCAGCTCACCGGACAGGGGGTCCTATGGCTACACCTTC.

This sequence joins TRBV4-1 and TRBJ2-1; D uncertain. The CDR3 consists of 13 residues. Germline CDR1 is MGHRA and CDR2 is YSYEKL. V was cut by 4 bases and J by 10 bases, with 14 bases left in between. The CDR3 coding sequence is TGCGCCAGCAGCCTATTTGCCCTGGCAGAGCAGTTCTTC. It translates to CASSLFALAEQFF.

The table lists this clonotype with a few counts. V gene TRBV27 combines with J gene TRBJ2-7; 9 bases map to TRBD2. Germline values: CDR1 MNHEY, CDR2 SMNVEV (reference sequence). With 2 bases clipped from V and 1 base from J, the junction kept 0 bases outside the gene matches. The CDR3 extends over 14 amino acids. The DNA for the CDR3 is TGTGCCAGCAGTTTACTAGCGGGATCCTACGAGCAGTACTTC. The encoded protein is CASSLLAGSYEQYF.

The chain links TRBV20-1 to TRBJ1-2, with 8 nucleotides matching TRBD1. With V trimmed by 2 bases and J by 4 bases, 3 bases remained unmatched. The CDR3 sequence is 13 residues long. Germline CDR1 reads DFQATT; CDR2 reads SNEGSKA (reference sequence). CDR3 bases: TGCAGTGCTAGATCGGACAGGGCCTATGGCTACACCTTC. Its protein product is CSARSDRAYGYTF.